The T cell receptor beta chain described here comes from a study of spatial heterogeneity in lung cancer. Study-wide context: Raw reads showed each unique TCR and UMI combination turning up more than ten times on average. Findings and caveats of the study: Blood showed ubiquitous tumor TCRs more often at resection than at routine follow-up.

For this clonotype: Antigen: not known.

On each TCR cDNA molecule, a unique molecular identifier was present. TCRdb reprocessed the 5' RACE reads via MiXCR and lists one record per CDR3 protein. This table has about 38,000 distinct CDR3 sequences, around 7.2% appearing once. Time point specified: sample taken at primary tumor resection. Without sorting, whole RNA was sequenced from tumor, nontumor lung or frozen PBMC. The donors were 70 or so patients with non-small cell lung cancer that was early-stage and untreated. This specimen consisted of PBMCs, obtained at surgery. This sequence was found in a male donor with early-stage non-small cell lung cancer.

In DNA, the CDR3 is TGCAGTGCTGAGGACAGCAACTATGGCTACACCTTC. Amino acid sequence: CSAEDSNYGYTF. The chain combines TRBV20-1 with TRBJ1-2; TRBD1 is a possible D gene (6 bases). V was shortened by 5 bases and J by 2 bases, with 9 bases between the two germline ends. The germline V gene encodes CDR1 DFQATT and CDR2 SNEGSKA (reference sequence). The CDR3 contains 12 residues.